The 27 T cell receptor beta chains below all came from one sample that was sequenced in a study of Graves' ophthalmopathy and Graves' hyperthyroidism. CDR3 regions of TCR beta were amplified from RNA transcripts. The library came from an HTBI-primed first-round RT-PCR and a second-round multiplex PCR. TCRdb re-called the multiplex PCR reads through MiXCR, storing one row per CDR3 protein. The sample yields approximately 1.2 million distinct CDR3 sequences, less than 45% seen once. Sequenced input: peripheral blood or thyroid tissue (not recorded which). Receptors originate from an adult man with Graves' hyperthyroidism.

The CDR3 coding sequence is TGTGCCAGCAGCGTCTCGGGACAGGGGACACCCCTCCACTTT. Translating gives CASSVSGQGTPLHF. The chain is built from TRBV7-2 and TRBJ1-6; TRBD1 agrees at 10 bases. J was trimmed by 11 bases and V by 5 bases; bases with no gene match: 6. Per germline, CDR1 SGHTA and CDR2 FQGNSA. This CDR3 contains 14 residues.

The rearrangement joins TRBV10-3 to TRBJ1-3, with unresolved D. Trimming removed 6 bases at V and 9 bases at J, with 15 bases between. Germline V gene data show CDR1 as ENHRY and CDR2 as SYGVKD. The CDR3 extends over 13 amino acids. The CDR3 here is CAIRGASGSTIYF. The CDR3 nucleotides are TGTGCCATCAGGGGTGCTTCTGGGAGCACCATATATTTT.

This clonotype was counted many times. This sequence joins TRBV9 and TRBJ1-5; 8 positions agree with TRBD1. Germline V gene lookup returns CDR1 SGDLS and CDR2 YYNGEE. V lost 4 bases, J lost 7 bases, and 7 bases stayed unmatched. The CDR3 is made up of 14 amino acids. The CDR3 sequence is CASSPNRGDQPQHF. The CDR3 DNA reads TGTGCCAGCAGCCCTAACAGGGGGGACCAGCCCCAGCATTTT.

Many counts were recorded for this clonotype. The rearrangement joins TRBV14 to TRBJ1-2; no reliable D call. CDR1 and CDR2 from the germline V gene are SGHDN and FVKESK. The CDR3 spans 13 residues. V was trimmed by 2 bases and J by 2 bases, leaving 6 bases between them. The CDR3 is CASSQPYNYGYTF. The DNA for the CDR3 is TGTGCCAGCAGCCAACCATACAACTATGGCTACACCTTC.

V is TRBV19 and J is TRBJ2-6; unclear D gene. Trimming took off 7 bases at V and 0 bases at J, with 13 bases between the two ends. The CDR3 has 16 residues. Germline loops: CDR1 LNHDA, CDR2 SQIVND (reference sequence). For the CDR3, the DNA is TGTGCCAGTAACGTGGACGGAGCCTCTGGGGCCAACGTCCTGACTTTC. Its translation is CASNVDGASGANVLTF.

This clonotype was counted ten times or more. J is TRBJ2-7 and V is TRBV20-1; D remains unclear. The CDR3 sequence is 15 residues long. Trimming removed 6 bases at V and 2 bases at J, with 20 bases between. Germline V lookup: CDR1 DFQATT, CDR2 SNEGSKA (reference sequence). The CDR3 coding sequence is TGCAGTGCCCACATTGAAAGAGCTGCAACCTACGAGCAGTACTTC. Protein product: CSAHIERAATYEQYF.

The chain combines TRBV29-1 with TRBJ1-2; maybe TRBD1 (5 bases). This CDR3 has 10 amino acids. Germline V gene data show CDR1 as SQVTM and CDR2 as ANQGSEA. Between the trimmed V and J ends, which lost 3 bases and 9 bases, there was a span of 8 bases. The CDR3 here is CSVEGQSYTF. DNA for the CDR3: TGCAGCGTTGAGGGGCAGAGCTACACCTTC.

The chain is built from TRBV10-3 and TRBJ2-2; D is perhaps TRBD1 (6 bases). The CDR3 consists of 13 residues. Trimming took off 10 bases at V and 4 bases at J, with 13 bases between the two ends. Germline V gene sequence: CDR1 ENHRY, CDR2 SYGVKD. Written as DNA, the CDR3 is TGTGCCAGCTCAGGGGAATTCACCGGGGAGCTGTTTTTT. Translating gives CASSGEFTGELFF.

This chain uses TRBV7-3 with TRBJ2-6; the match to TRBD1 covers 9 bases. The CDR3 contains 16 residues. Germline CDR1 and CDR2: SGHTA and FQGTGA. V dropped 6 bases and J dropped 4; count of bases not matched to a gene: 7. As DNA, the CDR3 is TGTGCCAGCAGGCGACAGGGGGGATCGGGGGCCAACGTCCTGACTTTC. This sequence encodes CASRRQGGSGANVLTF.

With respect to this clonotype: Its ends do not fully match the called genes, so a read error is possible. V and J are TRBV20-1 and TRBJ1-6, with unresolved D. The CDR3 sequence is 12 residues long. Germline-derived CDR1 and CDR2 are DFQATT and SNEGSKA (reference sequence). CDR3 amino acids: CSARDRLWPLHF. CDR3 DNA sequence: TGCAGTGCTAGAGATCGTTTGTGGCCCCTCCACTTC.

In its sample, this clonotype was seen many times. In DNA, the CDR3 is TGCGCCAGCAGCGGCAGTTGGGGGGACGAGCAGTACTTC. Its protein product is CASSGSWGDEQYF. This chain links TRBV4-3 with TRBJ2-7; tentatively, D is TRBD2 (6 bases). From germline, CDR1 is LGHNA and CDR2 YSLEER. V was clipped by 5 bases and J by 5 bases, with 13 bases between them. The CDR3 spans 13 residues.

This clonotype has more than one count but fewer than ten. This chain links TRBV12-3 or TRBV12-4 with TRBJ1-5, with unresolved D. The CDR3 extends over 15 amino acids. The V end was cut by 4 bases, the J end by 11 bases, with 21 bases between. CDR3 in DNA: TGTGCCAGCAGTTCTTCTCTTTCAGTGACTCAAGCCCAGCATTTT. This translates into CASSSSLSVTQAQHF.

This clonotype has a count of ten or more. The rearrangement links TRBV20-1 to TRBJ2-7; 7 bases map to TRBD2. This CDR3 has 13 residues. The V gene end was trimmed by 6 bases and the J gene end by 0 bases; junction bases not matched to a gene: 5. Germline loops: CDR1 DFQATT, CDR2 SNEGSKA (reference sequence). CDR3 loop: CSAPSGASYEQYF. The DNA for the CDR3 is TGCAGTGCCCCGAGCGGGGCCTCCTACGAGCAGTACTTC.

This clonotype has ten or more counts. The chain has TRBV9 and TRBJ1-2; D gene unclear. CDR3 length: 14 residues. The germline V and J ends were trimmed by 0 bases and 4 bases, with 10 bases remaining between them. Germline CDR1 is SGDLS and CDR2 is YYNGEE. The CDR3 protein is CASSVVGATYGYTF. The CDR3 nucleotides read TGTGCCAGCAGCGTAGTTGGAGCAACCTATGGCTACACCTTC.

With regard to this clonotype: This may be a read error, as it is one base from a much larger clone. This sequence joins TRBV19 and TRBJ2-5, with TRBD2 as a possible D gene (5 bases). This CDR3 has 12 amino acids. Germline CDR1 is LNHDA and CDR2 is SQIVND (reference sequence). The V end was cut by 3 bases, the J end by 7 bases, with 9 bases between. The CDR3 region is CASSMVAGTQYF. The CDR3 DNA follows: TGTGCCAGTAGTATGGTCGCGGGGACCCAGTACTTC.

In this sample, this clonotype turned up a few times. The chain couples TRBV4-3 to TRBJ2-7; TRBD1 agrees at 11 bases. The CDR3 has 15 residues. Germline CDR1 is LGHNA and CDR2 is YSLEER. V was pared by 3 bases and J by 7 bases, with 8 bases of the junction left unmatched. The CDR3 nucleotides read TGCGCCAGCAGCCAGGGACAGGGGGTACCGTGGGAGCAGTACTTC. Amino acids: CASSQGQGVPWEQYF.

This clonotype was detected ten times or more. The gene calls are TRBV7-8 and TRBJ2-7; maybe TRBD1 (5 bases). Germline lookup yields CDR1 SGHVS and CDR2 FQNEAQ. V was cut by 5 bases and J by 7 bases, with 18 bases left in between. The CDR3 has 14 amino acids. CDR3 region: CASSDPAARGEQYF. In nucleotides, the CDR3 is TGTGCCAGCAGCGACCCTGCCGCTAGGGGAGAGCAGTACTTC. Drawing the rest from reference TRBV7-8 and TRBJ2-7, the complete variable domain is GAGVSQSPRYKVAKRGQDVALRCDPISGHVSLFWYQQALGQGPEFLTYFQNEAQLDKSGLPSDRFFAERPEGSVSTLKIQRTQQEDSAVYLCASSDPAARGEQYFGPGTRLTVT.

In this sample, this clonotype turned up many times. The chain employs TRBV29-1 and TRBJ1-1, with D hard to call. Trimming took off 1 base at V and 0 bases at J, with 12 bases between the two ends. This CDR3 is 15 amino acids long. Germline V gives CDR1 SQVTM, CDR2 ANQGSEA. The CDR3 DNA sequence: TGCAGCGTTGAAGGGGCCTCAGTTATGAACACTGAAGCTTTCTTT. As protein: CSVEGASVMNTEAFF.

At least ten counts were recorded for this clonotype. This chain links TRBV5-1 with TRBJ1-2; tentatively, D is TRBD1 (5 bases). The ends were cut back, 2 bases at V and 2 bases at J, with 13 bases in the middle. CDR3 length: 15 residues. Germline CDR1 is SGHRS and CDR2 is YFSETQ. The chain's CDR3 is CASSLALGDNYGYTF. In DNA, the CDR3 is TGCGCCAGCAGCTTAGCCCTCGGGGACAACTATGGCTACACCTTC.

This clonotype was found many times. This chain connects TRBV25-1 to TRBJ2-7; D is possibly TRBD1 or TRBD2 (5 bases each). CDR1 MGHDK and CDR2 SYGVNS come from the germline V gene. CDR3 length: 14 residues. V lost 2 bases and J 3 bases, leaving 11 bases between the germline ends. The DNA of the CDR3 is TGTGCCAGCAGTGAAACGCAGGGAGACTACGAGCAGTACTTC. Translated: CASSETQGDYEQYF.

V gene TRBV7-2 combines with J gene TRBJ2-7, with 9 positions matching TRBD2. V lost 2 bases, J lost 3 bases, and 5 bases stayed unmatched. There are 15 residues in the CDR3. Germline V CDR1 and CDR2: SGHTA, FQGNSA. The CDR3 DNA is TGTGCCAGCAGCTTAACGGCGGGAGGGAACTACGAGCAGTACTTC. Translated: CASSLTAGGNYEQYF.

Comments on this clonotype: Since a much larger clone is just one base distant, this may be a read error. The V call is TRBV20-1, the J call TRBJ2-5; the D gene is possibly TRBD1 (5 bases). In germline, CDR1 is DFQATT, CDR2 SNEGSKA (reference sequence). This CDR3 has 12 residues. CDR3 bases: TGCTGCCGGCGGACATCCCGCGAGACCCAGTACTTC. Translation gives CCRRTSRETQYF.

Details on this clonotype: This clone may be a read error of a much larger clone one base away. The chain combines TRBV2 with TRBJ2-5; no clear D. Deletions cut 6 bases from V and 1 base from J, with 15 bases between. Germline loops: CDR1 SNHLY, CDR2 FYNNEI. CDR3 length: 15 amino acids. CDR3 loop: CASSPTVAVQETQYF. DNA for the CDR3: TGTGCCAGCAGCCCGACGGTTGCAGTCCAAGAGACCCAGTACTTC.

The gene calls are TRBV12-3 or TRBV12-4 and TRBJ1-1; D may be TRBD1 (5 bases). V was trimmed by 6 bases and J by 6 bases, leaving 17 bases between them. The length of the CDR3 is 14 residues. Here the CDR3 reads CASRRQRTVAEAFF. CDR3 DNA: TGTGCCAGCAGGAGACAGCGTACGGTGGCTGAAGCTTTCTTT.

This clonotype occurred many times. V usage is TRBV4-2 and J usage is TRBJ1-6; D perhaps matches TRBD1 (6 bases). V gave up 1 base and J gave up 6 bases, with 10 bases separating them. Germline CDR1 reads LGHNA; CDR2 reads YNFKEQ. The CDR3 extends over 15 amino acids. The CDR3 is CASSQATGINSPLHF. CDR3 DNA sequence: TGTGCCAGCAGCCAAGCTACAGGGATTAATTCACCCCTCCACTTT.

CDR3 DNA sequence: TGTGCCAGCAGTTTAGTCAGGGCTGGAAACACCTTC. It specifies CASSLVRAGNTF. J is TRBJ1-2 and V is TRBV12-3 or TRBV12-4; a weak D match, TRBD1 (5 bases). Between the trimmed V and J ends, which lost 1 base and 12 bases, there was a span of 12 bases. CDR3 length: 12 residues.

This clonotype showed up just a few times. The rearrangement joins TRBV28 to TRBJ2-7; D may be TRBD2 (5 bases). Germline V gene sequence: CDR1 MDHEN, CDR2 SYDVKM. This CDR3 has 15 residues. The V end lost 6 bases, the J end lost 2 bases, and 17 bases lay between the germline ends. This CDR3 is CASRSRGLPPYEQYF. In DNA, the CDR3 is TGTGCCAGCAGATCTAGAGGGTTGCCCCCCTACGAGCAGTACTTC.